These 11 T cell receptor beta chains were all obtained from the same sample, sequenced in a study of blood T cell repertoires in COVID-19. Measured with immunoSEQ multiplex PCR; TCRdb has only the in-frame clones, and not every one. Here the sample spans roughly 95,000 clones, around nine tenths being singletons. Sequencing was done on a sample of peripheral blood. The receptors derive from a woman aged 50 to 65 in a cohort sampled during active COVID-19.

J is TRBJ2-7 and V is TRBV7-9; tentative D call: TRBD1 (6 bases). The CDR3 runs 15 residues. Trimming left V 3 bases short and J 2 bases short, with 14 bases between. Germline V CDR1 and CDR2: SEHNR, FQNEAQ (reference sequence). The CDR3 loop is CASSFGTWPPYEQYF. The CDR3 DNA follows: TGTGCCAGCAGCTTCGGGACATGGCCCCCCTACGAGCAGTACTTC.

The chain uses TRBV4-1 and TRBJ2-7, with D possibly matching TRBD1 (6 bases). Germline loops: CDR1 MGHRA, CDR2 YSYEKL. The CDR3 length is 16 residues. V lost 4 bases to trimming and J lost 2 bases, with 18 bases between them. CDR3 protein: CASSPGGGEGAYEQYF. DNA of the CDR3: TGCGCCAGCAGCCCTGGTGGGGGAGAGGGGGCCTACGAGCAGTACTTC.

The chain uses TRBV7-9 and TRBJ2-1; the D gene is possibly TRBD2 (6 bases). This CDR3 has 14 residues. CDR1 is SEHNR, CDR2 FQNEAQ, per germline (reference sequence). V lost 6 bases to trimming and J lost 1 base, with 10 bases between them. The CDR3 DNA sequence: TGTGCCAGCAGTGGAGGGCCTTCCTACAATGAGCAGTTCTTC. This codes for CASSGGPSYNEQFF.

The V gene is TRBV20-1, the J gene TRBJ2-6, with D possibly being TRBD1 (6 bases). V was pared by 3 bases and J by 3 bases, with 15 bases between. From germline, CDR1 is DFQATT and CDR2 SNEGSKA (reference sequence). This CDR3 comprises 16 residues. The CDR3 region has the DNA TGCAGTGCTAGTCAGGGGACCTCGGGTGGGGCCAACGTCCTGACTTTC. It encodes CSASQGTSGGANVLTF.

This chain joins TRBV5-1 and TRBJ1-3; TRBD1 is a possible D gene (5 bases). Germline-derived CDR1 and CDR2 are SGHRS and YFSETQ. V gave up 3 bases and J gave up 4 bases, with 14 bases separating them. The CDR3 extends over 15 amino acids. The chain's CDR3 is CASSSGSVGGNTIYF. CDR3 nucleotides: TGCGCCAGCAGCTCAGGGTCGGTCGGCGGAAACACCATATATTTT.

The genes are TRBV5-1 and TRBJ1-1; D ambiguous. Trimming took 0 bases from V and 3 from J, leaving 9 bases between them. This CDR3 comprises 14 residues. Germline V CDR1 and CDR2: SGHRS, YFSETQ. The CDR3 reads CASSLEVGYTEAFF. The CDR3 bases are TGCGCCAGCAGCTTGGAAGTGGGCTACACTGAAGCTTTCTTT.

The chain has TRBV4-1 and TRBJ1-2; a weak D match, TRBD1 (5 bases). The germline V gene has CDR1 MGHRA and CDR2 YSYEKL. This CDR3 has 13 residues. The V gene lost 4 bases and the J gene lost 3 bases, with 9 bases spanning the gap. The DNA of the CDR3 is TGCGCCAGCAGCCCCGACAGCTACTATGGCTACACCTTC. Its protein product is CASSPDSYYGYTF.

The V and J genes are TRBV5-1 and TRBJ1-3; the match to TRBD1 covers 7 bases. Losses at the gene ends were 1 base for V and 0 bases for J; bases not matched to a gene: 4. This CDR3 has 16 amino acids. Germline-derived CDR1 and CDR2 are SGHRS and YFSETQ. For the CDR3, the DNA is TGCGCCAGCAGCTTGACACAGGGGATCTCTGGAAACACCATATATTTT. Translating gives CASSLTQGISGNTIYF.

This chain joins TRBV5-1 and TRBJ2-3; the match to TRBD2 covers 11 bases. CDR3 length: 15 amino acids. V trimming: 5 bases; J trimming: 6 bases; junction bases outside the gene matches: 8. CDR1 SGHRS and CDR2 YFSETQ come from the germline V gene. The DNA for the CDR3 is TGCGCCAGCAGGCCTAGCGGGGGGCCAAGGGATACGCAGTATTTT. This encodes CASRPSGGPRDTQYF. Variable domain in full (rest from reference TRBV5-1 and TRBJ2-3): KAGVTQTPRYLIKTRGQQVTLSCSPISGHRSVSWYQQTPGQGLQFLFEYFSETQRNKGNFPGRFSGRQFSNSRSEMNVSTLELGDSALYLCASRPSGGPRDTQYFGPGTRLTVL.

The V gene is TRBV21-1, the J gene TRBJ2-7; the table's TRBD1 call for D was not verified on the DNA. TRBV21-1 is given as a pseudogene. CDR3 length: 15 residues. CDR3: CASSTQGGQPYEQYF. CDR3 nucleotide sequence: TGTGCCAGCAGCACACAGGGGGGCCAGCCCTACGAGCAGTACTTC.

This clone was found once. The V call is TRBV19, the J call TRBJ2-7; maybe TRBD2 (5 bases). V was trimmed by 4 bases and J by 5 bases, leaving 24 bases between them. The V gene's germline CDR1 is LNHDA and CDR2 SQIVND (reference sequence). There are 17 residues in the CDR3. This CDR3 reads CASSTHLMGSGLDEQYF. In DNA form, the CDR3 reads TGTGCCAGTAGTACCCACTTAATGGGAAGCGGTTTAGACGAGCAGTACTTC. The full variable domain, with the rest looked up from reference TRBV19 and TRBJ2-7, is DGGITQSPKYLFRKEGQNVTLSCEQNLNHDAMYWYRQDPGQGLRLIYYSQIVNDFQKGDIAEGYSVSREKKESFPLTVTSAQKNPTAFYLCASSTHLMGSGLDEQYFGPGTRLTVT.